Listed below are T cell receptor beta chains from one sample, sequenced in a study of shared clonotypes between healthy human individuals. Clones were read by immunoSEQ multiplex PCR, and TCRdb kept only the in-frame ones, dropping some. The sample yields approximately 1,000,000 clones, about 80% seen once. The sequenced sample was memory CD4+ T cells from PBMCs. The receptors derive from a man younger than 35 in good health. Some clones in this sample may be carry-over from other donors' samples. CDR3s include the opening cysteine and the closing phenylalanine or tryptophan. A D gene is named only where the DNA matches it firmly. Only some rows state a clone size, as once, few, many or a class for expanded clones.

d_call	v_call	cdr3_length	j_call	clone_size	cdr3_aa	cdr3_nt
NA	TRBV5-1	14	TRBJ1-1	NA	CASSEGTMNTEAFF	TGCGCCAGCAGCGAAGGGACAATGAACACTGAAGCTTTCTTT
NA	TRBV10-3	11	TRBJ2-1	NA	CAIMTYNEQFF	TGTGCCATCATGACCTACAATGAGCAGTTCTTC
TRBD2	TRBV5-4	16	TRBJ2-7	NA	CASSRGWTRGSYEQYF	TGTGCCAGCAGCCGAGGTTGGACTAGGGGCTCCTACGAGCAGTACTTC
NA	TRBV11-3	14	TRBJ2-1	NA	CASSLGFADSEQFF	TGTGCCAGCAGCTTAGGATTCGCGGACAGCGAGCAGTTCTTC
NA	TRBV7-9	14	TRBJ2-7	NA	CASSSTMSEAQQYF	TGTGCCAGCAGCTCAACGATGAGTGAGGCCCAGCAGTACTTC
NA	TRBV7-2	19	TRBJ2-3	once	CASSFPGTRGLGGTDTQYF	TGTGCCAGCAGCTTCCCCGGGACTAGGGGGCTCGGGGGCACAGATACGCAGTATTTT
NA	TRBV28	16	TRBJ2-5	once	CASSLFLLSGVKTQYF	TGTGCCAGCAGTTTATTCCTATTAAGTGGTGTGAAGACCCAGTACTTC
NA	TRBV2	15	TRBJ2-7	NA	CASRFDRQPFYEQYF	TGTGCCAGCAGGTTCGACAGGCAACCTTTCTACGAGCAGTACTTC
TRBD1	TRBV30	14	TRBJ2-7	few	CAWSRQGGFFEQYF	TGTGCCTGGAGCAGACAGGGTGGATTTTTTGAGCAGTACTTC
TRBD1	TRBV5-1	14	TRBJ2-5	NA	CASSFGTVQETQYF	TGCGCCAGCAGCTTTGGGACAGTCCAAGAGACCCAGTACTTC
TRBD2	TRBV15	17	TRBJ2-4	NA	CATRKSGDGSPKNIQYF	TGTGCCACCAGGAAAAGCGGGGACGGGAGTCCAAAAAACATTCAGTACTTC
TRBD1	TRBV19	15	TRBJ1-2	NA	CASTLDRGLVNGYTF	TGTGCCAGTACCTTGGACAGGGGGCTCGTGAATGGCTACACCTTC
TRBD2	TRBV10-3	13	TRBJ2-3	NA	CAASGREEDTQYF	TGTGCCGCCAGTGGGCGGGAGGAAGATACGCAGTATTTT
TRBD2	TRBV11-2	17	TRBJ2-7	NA	CASSLAGLAGDPYEQYF	TGTGCCAGCAGCTTAGCGGGGCTAGCGGGGGACCCCTACGAGCAGTACTTC
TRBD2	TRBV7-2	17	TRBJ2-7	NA	CASSLARGTSATYEQYF	TGTGCCAGCAGCTTAGCGCGGGGAACTAGCGCTACCTACGAGCAGTACTTC
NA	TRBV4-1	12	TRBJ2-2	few	CASSHRSGELFF	TGCGCCAGCAGCCACAGGTCCGGGGAGCTGTTTTTT
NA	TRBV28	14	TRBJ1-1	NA	CASSLVSSNTEAFF	TGTGCCAGCAGTTTAGTCAGCTCTAACACTGAAGCTTTCTTT
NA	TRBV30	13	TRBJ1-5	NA	CAWNVGGGQPQHF	TGTGCCTGGAATGTGGGGGGCGGTCAGCCCCAGCATTTT
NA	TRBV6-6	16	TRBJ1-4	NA	CASSPPGGPRVEKLFF	TGTGCCAGCAGCCCCCCCGGCGGACCCAGAGTCGAAAAACTGTTTTTT
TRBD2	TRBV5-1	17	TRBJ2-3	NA	CASSLEPSGSSTDTQYF	TGCGCCAGCAGCTTGGAACCTAGCGGGAGTAGCACAGATACGCAGTATTTT
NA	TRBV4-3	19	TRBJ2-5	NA	CASSQGRNGRSVGKETQYF	TGCGCCAGCAGCCAAGGGCGGAACGGGAGATCGGTAGGTAAAGAGACCCAGTACTTC
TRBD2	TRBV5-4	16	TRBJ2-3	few	CASSTYSSGGTDTQYF	TGTGCCAGCAGCACTTACTCTAGCGGGGGCACAGATACGCAGTATTTT
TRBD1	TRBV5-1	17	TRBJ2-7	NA	CASSRGQAANDRYEQYF	TGCGCCAGCAGCCGGGGACAGGCGGCCAACGATAGGTACGAGCAGTACTTC
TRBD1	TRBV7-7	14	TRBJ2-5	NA	CASSQKTGGETQYF	TGTGCCAGCAGCCAAAAGACAGGGGGGGAGACCCAGTACTTC
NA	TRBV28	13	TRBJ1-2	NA	CASSFQGDYGYTF	TGTGCCAGCAGTTTCCAGGGAGACTATGGCTACACCTTC
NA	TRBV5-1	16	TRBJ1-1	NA	CASSPPGGGGNTEAFF	TGCGCCAGCAGCCCACCCGGAGGGGGTGGTAACACTGAAGCTTTCTTT
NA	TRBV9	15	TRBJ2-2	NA	CASSGAAIGTGELFF	TGTGCCAGCAGCGGTGCCGCGATAGGGACCGGGGAGCTGTTTTTT
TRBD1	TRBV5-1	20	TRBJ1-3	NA	CASSVVPRGTGPYSGNTIYF	TGCGCCAGCAGTGTTGTCCCCCGGGGGACAGGTCCTTACTCTGGAAACACCATATATTTT
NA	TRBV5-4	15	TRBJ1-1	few	CASSLGEGGNTEAFF	TGTGCCAGCAGCTTGGGGGAGGGGGGTAACACTGAAGCTTTCTTT
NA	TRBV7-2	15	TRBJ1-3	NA	CASSRAPSTGNTIYF	TGTGCCAGCAGCCGAGCGCCCTCCACTGGAAACACCATATATTTT
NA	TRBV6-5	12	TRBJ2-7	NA	CASRDFAYEQYF	TGTGCCAGCAGGGACTTTGCCTACGAGCAGTACTTC
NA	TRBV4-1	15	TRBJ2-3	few	CASSQEGWLASTQYF	TGCGCCAGCAGCCAAGAAGGTTGGTTAGCCTCTACGCAGTATTTT
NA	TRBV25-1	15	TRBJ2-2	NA	CASSRWRANTGELFF	TGTGCCAGCAGCCGGTGGCGGGCGAACACCGGGGAGCTGTTTTTT
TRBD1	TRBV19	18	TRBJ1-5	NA	CASSFPGQVTYSNQPQHF	TGTGCCAGTAGTTTCCCGGGACAGGTTACTTATAGCAATCAGCCCCAGCATTTT
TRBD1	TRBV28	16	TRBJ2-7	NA	CASSLNVRGRNDEQYF	TGTGCCAGCAGTCTAAACGTTAGGGGGCGAAACGACGAGCAGTACTTC